This T cell receptor (beta chain) was found in a study of blood T cells in healthy people across ages. Together with a sample-barcoded 5' primer, a J-beta primer mix was included in a second PCR lasting roughly 7 to 11 cycles. The template-switch adaptor, which had 12 random nucleotides, put a tag on each cDNA molecule. TCRdb re-called the 5' RACE reads with MiXCR, one entry per CDR3 protein. The repertoire consists of hundreds of thousands of distinct CDR3 sequences, with 25% to 30% occurring once and the leading ten covering approximately 14%. This clonotype was counted between two and nine times. No antigen is known for it. Looked up from germline, CDR1 is SEHNR and CDR2 is FQNEAQ (reference sequence). This CDR3 is 15 amino acids long. V lost 5 bases and J lost 8; bases outside the gene matches: 9. The study, taken as a whole, reports: With age, beta diversity per million T cells declined roughly linearly, significantly by approximately 40. PBMCs left unsorted prevented a conclusive naive versus antigen-experienced comparison.

Samples had at least 6.5 million PBMCs isolated from them. The V call is TRBV7-9, the J call TRBJ2-1; 10 bases align to TRBD2. The TCR sequence derives from a woman of 80 years or more in good health. The sample consisted of blood. DNA of the CDR3: TGTGCCAGCAGCATGTCAGCGGGGGGGCAGGATGAGCAGTTCTTC. Translating gives CASSMSAGGQDEQFF.